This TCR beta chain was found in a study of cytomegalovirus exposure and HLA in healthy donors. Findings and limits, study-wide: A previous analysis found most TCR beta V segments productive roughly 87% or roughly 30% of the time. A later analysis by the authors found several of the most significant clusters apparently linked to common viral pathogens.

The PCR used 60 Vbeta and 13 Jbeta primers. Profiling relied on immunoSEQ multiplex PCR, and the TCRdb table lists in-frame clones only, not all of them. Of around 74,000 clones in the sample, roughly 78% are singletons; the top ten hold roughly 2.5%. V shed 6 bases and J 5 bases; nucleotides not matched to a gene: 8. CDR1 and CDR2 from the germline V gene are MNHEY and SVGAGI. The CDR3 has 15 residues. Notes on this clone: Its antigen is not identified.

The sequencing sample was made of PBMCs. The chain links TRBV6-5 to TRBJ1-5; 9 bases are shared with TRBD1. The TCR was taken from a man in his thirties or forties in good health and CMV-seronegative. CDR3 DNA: TGTGCCAGCAGCCGTACAGGGGGCACAGATCAGCCCCAGCATTTT. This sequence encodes CASSRTGGTDQPQHF.